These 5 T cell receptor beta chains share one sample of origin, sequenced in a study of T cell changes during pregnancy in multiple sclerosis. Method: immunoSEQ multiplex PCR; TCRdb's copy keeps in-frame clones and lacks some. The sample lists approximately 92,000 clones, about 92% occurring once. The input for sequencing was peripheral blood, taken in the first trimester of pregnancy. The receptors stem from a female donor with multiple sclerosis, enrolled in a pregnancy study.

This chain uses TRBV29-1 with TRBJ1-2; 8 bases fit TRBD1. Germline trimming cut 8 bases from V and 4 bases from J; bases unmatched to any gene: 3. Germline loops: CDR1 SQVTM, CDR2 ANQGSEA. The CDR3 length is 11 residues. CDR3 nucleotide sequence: TGCAGCTCGGACAGGGTCTATGGCTACACCTTC. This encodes CSSDRVYGYTF.

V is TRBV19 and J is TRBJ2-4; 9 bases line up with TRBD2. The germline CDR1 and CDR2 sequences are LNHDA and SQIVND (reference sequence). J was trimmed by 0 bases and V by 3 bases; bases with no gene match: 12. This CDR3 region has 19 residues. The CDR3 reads CASSIGAGGPVLAKNIQYF. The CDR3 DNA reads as TGTGCCAGTAGTATTGGGGCGGGAGGGCCGGTCCTAGCCAAAAACATTCAGTACTTC.

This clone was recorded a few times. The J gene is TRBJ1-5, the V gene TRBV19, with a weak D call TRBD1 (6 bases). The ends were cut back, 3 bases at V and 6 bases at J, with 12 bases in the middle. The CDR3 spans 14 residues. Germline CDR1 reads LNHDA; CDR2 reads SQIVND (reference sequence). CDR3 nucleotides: TGTGCCAGTAGTATGCCACAGGGTAGTCAGCCCCAGCATTTT. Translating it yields CASSMPQGSQPQHF. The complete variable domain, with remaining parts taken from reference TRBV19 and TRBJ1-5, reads DGGITQSPKYLFRKEGQNVTLSCEQNLNHDAMYWYRQDPGQGLRLIYYSQIVNDFQKGDIAEGYSVSREKKESFPLTVTSAQKNPTAFYLCASSMPQGSQPQHFGDGTRLSIL.

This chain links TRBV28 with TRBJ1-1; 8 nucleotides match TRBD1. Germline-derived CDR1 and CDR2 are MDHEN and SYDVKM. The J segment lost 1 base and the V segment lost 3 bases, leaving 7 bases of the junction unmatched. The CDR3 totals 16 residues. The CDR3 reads CASSLSQGAGNTEAFF. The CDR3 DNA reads TGTGCCAGCAGTTTGAGTCAGGGGGCAGGGAACACTGAAGCTTTCTTT. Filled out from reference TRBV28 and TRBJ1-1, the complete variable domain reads DVKVTQSSRYLVKRTGEKVFLECVQDMDHENMFWYRQDPGLGLRLIYFSYDVKMKEKGDIPEGYSVSREKKERFSLILESASTNQTSMYLCASSLSQGAGNTEAFFGQGTRLTVV.

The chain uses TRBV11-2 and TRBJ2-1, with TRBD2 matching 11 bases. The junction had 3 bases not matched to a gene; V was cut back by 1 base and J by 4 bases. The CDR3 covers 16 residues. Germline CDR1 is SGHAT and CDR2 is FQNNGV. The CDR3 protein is CASSLGTSGFYNEQFF. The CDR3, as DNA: TGTGCCAGCAGCTTAGGGACTAGCGGGTTTTACAATGAGCAGTTCTTC.